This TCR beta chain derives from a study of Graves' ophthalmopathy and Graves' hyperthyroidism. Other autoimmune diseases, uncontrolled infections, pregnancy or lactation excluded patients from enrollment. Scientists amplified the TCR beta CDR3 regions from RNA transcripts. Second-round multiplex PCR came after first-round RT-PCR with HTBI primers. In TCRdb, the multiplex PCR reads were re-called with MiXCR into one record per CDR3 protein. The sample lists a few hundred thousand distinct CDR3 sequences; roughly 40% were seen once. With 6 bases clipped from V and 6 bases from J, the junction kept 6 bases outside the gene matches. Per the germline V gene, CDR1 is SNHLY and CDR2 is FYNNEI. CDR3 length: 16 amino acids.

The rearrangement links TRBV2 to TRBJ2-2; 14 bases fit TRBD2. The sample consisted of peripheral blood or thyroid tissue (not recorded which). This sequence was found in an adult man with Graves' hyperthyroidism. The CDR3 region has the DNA TGTGCCAGCAGCAGACTAGCGGGAGGGGTGGCCGGGGAGCTGTTTTTT. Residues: CASSRLAGGVAGELFF.